This T cell receptor beta chain comes out of a study of identical twins. The CDR3 has 13 amino acids. Trimming pared 8 bases from V and 1 base from J, leaving 11 bases between. CDR1 is MNHEY and CDR2 is SVGEGT in the germline V gene. No donor was unhealthy or non-Caucasian. This clonotype has just a few counts. Each CDR3 protein is one row after TCRdb ran MiXCR on the 5' RACE reads. The sample has 500,000 to 600,000 distinct CDR3 sequences; 20% to 25% are singletons. The same specimen was also included in a second study, on T cells expressing NK-cell markers. That publication notes: Dominant NKG2C+ clonotypes accounted for 1.0-7.0% of CD8+ T cells in six or seven donors.

J is TRBJ1-2 and V is TRBV6-2 or TRBV6-3; no clear D gene. The sequence was collected from a woman aged 18-35 years in good health. The sequenced sample was CD4+ T cells sorted from blood. The DNA of the CDR3 is TGTGCCAGCGTCCGAGAGGGTAACTATGGCTACACCTTC. It specifies CASVREGNYGYTF.